A single sample is the source of the 30 T cell receptor beta chains below, sequenced in a study of T cells in localized non-small cell lung cancer. Profiling relied on immunoSEQ multiplex PCR, and the TCRdb table lists in-frame clones only, not all of them. Of about 77,000 clones in the sample, more than 70% were seen once. The source was peripheral blood, collected before any cancer treatment. These receptors were obtained from a woman aged 40-69 years with stage I squamous cell lung carcinoma.

The rearrangement links TRBV7-8 to TRBJ1-2; perhaps TRBD1 as D (6 bases). Germline assignment: CDR1 SGHVS and CDR2 FQNEAQ. The CDR3 contains 13 residues. Trimming took off 3 bases at V and 4 bases at J, with 9 bases between the two ends. The CDR3 sequence: CASSFRTAYGYTF. DNA of the CDR3: TGTGCCAGCAGCTTTAGGACAGCCTATGGCTACACCTTC.

J is TRBJ2-3 and V is TRBV5-6; 12 bases line up with TRBD1. Germline lookup yields CDR1 SGHDT and CDR2 YYEEEE. V lost 4 bases and J lost 6; bases outside the gene matches: 6. The CDR3 extends over 15 amino acids. As DNA, the CDR3 is TGTGCCAGCAGCGTGGGACAGGGGGCCTATGATACGCAGTATTTT. It specifies CASSVGQGAYDTQYF.

The table lists this clone with a count of one. The CDR3 sequence: CATSREGQGWQPQHF. In DNA form, the CDR3 reads TGTGCCACCAGCAGAGAGGGACAGGGTTGGCAGCCCCAGCATTTT. The chain joins TRBV15 to TRBJ1-5, with 9 positions matching TRBD1. The length of the CDR3 is 15 residues. V shed 0 bases and J 7 bases; nucleotides not matched to a gene: 4. The germline gives CDR1 LNHNV, CDR2 YYDKDF (reference sequence).

This clone was seen once. V usage is TRBV2 and J usage is TRBJ2-5, with 10 nucleotides matching TRBD2. In germline, CDR1 is SNHLY, CDR2 FYNNEI. With V trimmed by 5 bases and J by 5 bases, 8 bases remained unmatched. The CDR3 contains 15 residues. CDR3 region: CASSFPGTSEETQYF. The CDR3 bases are TGTGCCAGCAGTTTCCCCGGGACTAGCGAGGAGACCCAGTACTTC.

The CDR3 reads CASTERYGRSSPLHF. The CDR3 DNA reads as TGTGCCAGCACCGAGAGGTACGGGCGCAGCTCACCCCTCCACTTT. The chain has TRBV6-5 and TRBJ1-6; D not resolved. V was pared by 7 bases and J by 10 bases, with 20 bases between. The CDR3 totals 15 residues. CDR1 and CDR2 (germline): MNHEY, SVGAGI.

V usage is TRBV6-6 and J usage is TRBJ1-1; no clear D. The ends were cut back, 3 bases at V and 5 bases at J, with 7 bases in the middle. Germline V gives CDR1 MNHNY, CDR2 SVGAGI (reference sequence). This CDR3 has 12 amino acids. CDR3 coding DNA: TGTGCCAGCAGTTATCCTTGGACTGAAGCTTTCTTT. Its protein product is CASSYPWTEAFF.

The V gene is TRBV19, the J gene TRBJ2-2, with 9 bases matching TRBD2. After removal of 0 bases from V and 6 bases from J, the junction contained 11 bases not matched to a gene. CDR3 length: 18 amino acids. The germline V gene has CDR1 LNHDA and CDR2 SQIVND (reference sequence). The CDR3 DNA is TGTGCCAGTAGTATAGAAGGGCGAGCGGGGGGTGGATCCGGGGAGCTGTTTTTT. It specifies CASSIEGRAGGGSGELFF.

This chain joins TRBV7-3 and TRBJ2-5, with TRBD2 as a possible D gene (5 bases). The CDR3 sequence is 15 residues long. The germline gives CDR1 SGHTA, CDR2 FQGTGA. Trimming left V 5 bases short and J 4 bases short, with 17 bases between. CDR3 amino acids: CASSPSTLRGETQYF. CDR3 in DNA: TGTGCCAGCAGCCCCTCCACGCTCCGGGGAGAGACCCAGTACTTC.

The chain uses TRBV7-8 and TRBJ1-2; D is uncertain. The germline V and J ends were trimmed by 5 bases and 4 bases, with 17 bases remaining between them. Germline lookup yields CDR1 SGHVS and CDR2 FQNEAQ. This CDR3 contains 15 residues. The CDR3 here is CASSPIPGETYGYTF. The CDR3, as DNA: TGTGCCAGCAGCCCAATACCCGGGGAAACCTATGGCTACACCTTC.

The V and J genes are TRBV6-1 and TRBJ1-2; 7 bases fit TRBD1. Germline V lookup: CDR1 MNHNS, CDR2 SASEGT. V dropped 10 bases and J dropped 2; count of bases not matched to a gene: 4. This CDR3 contains 12 residues. The CDR3 here is CATQGTNYGYTF. The CDR3 DNA follows: TGTGCCACACAGGGGACGAACTATGGCTACACCTTC.

J is TRBJ1-6 and V is TRBV4-1, with D unresolved. This CDR3 has 14 residues. The germline gives CDR1 MGHRA, CDR2 YSYEKL. V lost 0 bases and J lost 8, with 8 bases in between. Here the CDR3 DNA reads TGCGCCAGCAGCCAAGAGGCGACGGATTCACCCCTCCACTTT. Protein product: CASSQEATDSPLHF.

The chain joins TRBV19 to TRBJ2-1; 8 positions agree with TRBD1. CDR3 length equals 14 residues. CDR1 is LNHDA and CDR2 is SQIVND in the germline V gene (reference sequence). The V and J ends lost 7 bases and 5 bases, in that order; junction bases with no gene match: 7. Here the CDR3 DNA reads TGTGCCAGTAACCGACAGGGGCCTAACAATGAGCAGTTCTTC. Its protein is CASNRQGPNNEQFF. The variable domain in full, completed from reference TRBV19 and TRBJ2-1, reads DGGITQSPKYLFRKEGQNVTLSCEQNLNHDAMYWYRQDPGQGLRLIYYSQIVNDFQKGDIAEGYSVSREKKESFPLTVTSAQKNPTAFYLCASNRQGPNNEQFFGPGTRLTVL.

The chain links TRBV5-1 to TRBJ1-6; TRBD1 agrees at 10 bases. The CDR3 length is 14 residues. Germline CDR1 is SGHRS and CDR2 is YFSETQ. The ends lost 4 bases at V and 5 bases at J; junction bases unmatched: 0. For the CDR3, the DNA is TGCGCCAGCAGCGGGACAGGGGATAATTCACCCCTCCACTTT. Its translation: CASSGTGDNSPLHF.

Comments on this clone: Distinct nucleotide sequences in the sample also encode this CDR3. V usage is TRBV5-1 and J usage is TRBJ1-3; D remains unclear. The ends were cut back, 0 bases at V and 0 bases at J, with 4 bases in the middle. The CDR3 totals 14 residues. From germline, CDR1 is SGHRS and CDR2 YFSETQ. The CDR3 spells CASSLGSSGNTIYF. The CDR3, as DNA: TGCGCCAGCAGCTTGGGCAGCTCTGGAAACACCATATATTTT.

The genes are TRBV14 and TRBJ1-2, with TRBD1 matching over 8 bases. This CDR3 is built from 14 residues. The V segment lost 2 bases and the J segment 4 bases; nucleotides outside the gene matches: 3. Germline V gene data show CDR1 as SGHDN and CDR2 as FVKESK. The CDR3: CASSQSGQGYGYTF. Here the CDR3 DNA reads TGTGCCAGCAGCCAATCCGGACAGGGCTATGGCTACACCTTC.

The V gene is TRBV6-4, the J gene TRBJ2-2; D is ambiguous. Trimming shortened V by 4 bases and J by 1 base, and 7 bases separated the two germline ends. The germline V gene encodes CDR1 MRHNA and CDR2 SNTAGT. This CDR3 has 14 residues. CDR3 sequence: CASSAVWNTGELFF. The CDR3 nucleotides are TGTGCCAGCAGTGCAGTCTGGAACACCGGGGAGCTGTTTTTT.

Here the CDR3 reads CASAPRGARTDTQYF. DNA of the CDR3: TGTGCCAGCGCCCCGAGGGGGGCAAGGACAGATACGCAGTATTTT. The chain combines TRBV6-5 with TRBJ2-3, with D possibly being TRBD1 or TRBD2 (6 bases each). Germline values: CDR1 MNHEY, CDR2 SVGAGI. The CDR3 runs 15 residues. The V and J ends lost 8 bases and 3 bases respectively, with 18 bases between them.

This rearrangement joins TRBV6-5 to TRBJ1-3; 8 bases map to TRBD1. There are 15 residues in the CDR3. Per germline, CDR1 MNHEY and CDR2 SVGAGI. Germline trimming cut 0 bases from V and 4 bases from J; bases unmatched to any gene: 2. CDR3 DNA sequence: TGTGCCAGCAGTTACTCGAACAGGGGGGGAAACACCATATATTTT. This codes for CASSYSNRGGNTIYF.

A few counts support this clone. The chain couples TRBV4-1 to TRBJ2-7; TRBD2 matches 14 bases. The J segment lost 1 base and the V segment lost 6 bases, leaving 14 bases of the junction unmatched. Germline V gives CDR1 MGHRA, CDR2 YSYEKL. This CDR3 has 19 residues. CDR3 bases: TGCGCCAGCAGACCCGGTGGACTAGCGGGGGGCCTAACTTCCTACGAGCAGTACTTC. This encodes CASRPGGLAGGLTSYEQYF.

The rearrangement uses TRBV5-5 and TRBJ1-1, with D unclear. This CDR3 contains 14 residues. V shed 1 base and J shed 1 base, with 8 bases lying between them. Germline assignment: CDR1 SGHKS and CDR2 YYEKEE (reference sequence). CDR3 protein: CASSLSARNTEAFF. The DNA of the CDR3 is TGTGCCAGCAGCTTGTCGGCGAGGAACACTGAAGCTTTCTTT.

The V and J genes are TRBV5-1 and TRBJ2-7, with 13 bases identical to TRBD2. Germline CDR1 and CDR2: SGHRS and YFSETQ. Germline trimming cut 7 bases from V and 2 bases from J; bases unmatched to any gene: 3. This CDR3 spans 14 amino acids. For the CDR3, the DNA is TGCGCCAGCTCGGGGACTAGCGGGGCCTACGAGCAGTACTTC. It specifies CASSGTSGAYEQYF.

This chain links TRBV1 with TRBJ1-3; TRBD1, the D gene given by the table, was not confirmed from the DNA. TRBV1 is a listed pseudogene. The CDR3 is 17 amino acids. The CDR3 here is CTSSHPGQGALGNTIYF. CDR3 nucleotides: TGCACCAGCAGCCACCCCGGACAGGGGGCATTAGGAAACACCATATATTTT.

V is TRBV5-1 and J is TRBJ2-5; D is possibly TRBD1 (7 bases). V shed 4 bases and J shed 5 bases, with 18 bases lying between them. CDR1 SGHRS and CDR2 YFSETQ come from the germline V gene. The CDR3 is 15 amino acids. The CDR3 DNA is TGCGCCAGCAGCACCCTTACAGGGGCGGGGGAGACCCAGTACTTC. Its protein is CASSTLTGAGETQYF.

This clone was recorded a few times. V and J are TRBV5-1 and TRBJ1-1; 7 bases fit TRBD1. The CDR3 runs to 15 residues. From germline, CDR1 is SGHRS and CDR2 YFSETQ. Trimming removed 0 bases from V and 3 bases from J; junction bases left unmatched: 5. In DNA form, the CDR3 reads TGCGCCAGCAGCTTGGCCCCAGGGGGGGACACTGAAGCTTTCTTT. Amino acids: CASSLAPGGDTEAFF.

This clone was seen once. The CDR3 loop is CASSEGLNQPQHF. CDR3 nucleotides: TGCGCCAGCAGTGAAGGGTTAAATCAGCCCCAGCATTTT. The chain recombines TRBV10-1 with TRBJ1-5; no clear D gene. This CDR3 has 13 amino acids. Germline V gene data show CDR1 as WNHNN and CDR2 as SYGVQD (reference sequence). The V gene lost 3 bases and the J gene lost 4 bases, with 7 bases spanning the gap.

This clone was seen a single time. This chain connects TRBV19 to TRBJ2-7; TRBD1 agrees at 10 bases. V gave up 5 bases and J gave up 0 bases; unmatched junction bases: 4. Per the germline V gene, CDR1 is LNHDA and CDR2 is SQIVND (reference sequence). The CDR3 loop spans 15 amino acids. CDR3 DNA: TGTGCCAGTAGTGATGGACAGGGGGGCTCCTACGAGCAGTACTTC. Translation: CASSDGQGGSYEQYF.

The chain employs TRBV7-9 and TRBJ1-1; the match to TRBD1 covers 7 bases. CDR1 and CDR2 (germline): SEHNR, FQNEAQ (reference sequence). The length of the CDR3 is 13 residues. The J segment lost 4 bases and the V segment lost 5 bases, leaving 4 bases of the junction unmatched. CDR3 sequence (DNA): TGTGCCAGCAGCAGACAGGGCTTCACTGAAGCTTTCTTT. Translation: CASSRQGFTEAFF.

The chain joins TRBV20-1 to TRBJ1-2; D is ambiguous. Between the trimmed V and J ends, which lost 4 bases and 6 bases, there was a span of 9 bases. Germline assignment: CDR1 DFQATT and CDR2 SNEGSKA (reference sequence). This CDR3 has 11 amino acids. CDR3 amino acids: CSANGFHGYTF. CDR3 coding DNA: TGCAGTGCTAATGGATTCCATGGCTACACCTTC.

This chain connects TRBV7-2 to TRBJ2-5; 11 nucleotides agree with TRBD2. Trimming took 5 bases from V and 3 from J; bases not matched to a gene: 2. The CDR3 consists of 14 residues. Germline assignment: CDR1 SGHTA and CDR2 FQGNSA. As DNA, the CDR3 is TGTGCCAGCAGCCGACTAGCGGGGAAAGAGACCCAGTACTTC. This sequence encodes CASSRLAGKETQYF.

The chain has TRBV14 and TRBJ2-7; D not resolved. The germline gives CDR1 SGHDN, CDR2 FVKESK. The ends were cut back, 4 bases at V and 4 bases at J, with 14 bases in the middle. The CDR3 totals 14 residues. The CDR3 is CASSPQIGPYEQYF. CDR3 in DNA: TGTGCCAGCAGCCCCCAAATTGGACCGTACGAGCAGTACTTC.